This TCR beta chain is from a study of cytomegalovirus exposure and HLA in healthy donors. This clone has just a few counts. The CDR3 is made up of 12 amino acids. The V gene's germline CDR1 is SQVTM and CDR2 ANQGSEA. V was pared by 4 bases and J by 9 bases, with 14 bases between. The PCR contained 60 Vbeta and 13 Jbeta primers. Sequencing used immunoSEQ multiplex PCR; TCRdb keeps in-frame clones, though not all of them. The profile shows over 100,000 clones, around 64% of them singletons. The V gene is TRBV29-1, the J gene TRBJ2-3; maybe TRBD1 (5 bases). Material: PBMCs. The TCR comes from a young man in good health and CMV-seropositive. CDR3 loop: CSVAQESVTQYF. The CDR3 DNA is TGCAGCGTTGCACAGGAATCGGTGACGCAGTATTTT.